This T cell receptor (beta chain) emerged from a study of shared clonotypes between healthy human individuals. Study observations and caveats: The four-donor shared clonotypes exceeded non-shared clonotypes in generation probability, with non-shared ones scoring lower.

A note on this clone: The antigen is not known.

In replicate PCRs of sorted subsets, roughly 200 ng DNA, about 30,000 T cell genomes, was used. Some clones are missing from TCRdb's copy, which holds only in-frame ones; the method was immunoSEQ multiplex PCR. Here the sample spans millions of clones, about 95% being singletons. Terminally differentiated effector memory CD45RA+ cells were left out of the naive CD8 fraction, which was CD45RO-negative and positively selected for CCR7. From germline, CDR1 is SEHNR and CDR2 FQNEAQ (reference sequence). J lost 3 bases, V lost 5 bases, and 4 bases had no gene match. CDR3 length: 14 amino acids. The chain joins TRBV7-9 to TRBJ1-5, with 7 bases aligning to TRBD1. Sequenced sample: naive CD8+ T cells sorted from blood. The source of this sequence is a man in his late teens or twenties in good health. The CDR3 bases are TGTGCCAGCAGCGGGACAGATTCCAATCAGCCCCAGCATTTT. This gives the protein CASSGTDSNQPQHF.